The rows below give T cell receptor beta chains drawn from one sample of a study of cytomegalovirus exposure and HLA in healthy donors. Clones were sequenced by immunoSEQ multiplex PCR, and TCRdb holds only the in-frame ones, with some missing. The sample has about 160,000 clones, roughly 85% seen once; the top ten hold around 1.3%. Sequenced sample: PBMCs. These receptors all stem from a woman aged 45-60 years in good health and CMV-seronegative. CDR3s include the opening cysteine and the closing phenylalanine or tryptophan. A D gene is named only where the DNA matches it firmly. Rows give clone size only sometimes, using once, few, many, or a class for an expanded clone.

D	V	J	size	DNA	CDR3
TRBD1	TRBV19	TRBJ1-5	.	TGTGCCAGTACTGCGGGACAGCAAAATCAGCCCCAGCATTTT	CASTAGQQNQPQHF
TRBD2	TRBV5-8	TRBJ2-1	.	TGTGCCAGCAGCTGGGCTAGCGGGGGGGACCACAATGAGCAGTTCTTC	CASSWASGGDHNEQFF
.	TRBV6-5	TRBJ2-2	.	TGTGCCAGCGGGGGGGCTGGGGAGCTGTTTTTT	CASGGAGELFF
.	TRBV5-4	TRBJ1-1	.	TGTGCCAGCAGCTTGGAACAGACGATGAACACTGAAGCTTTCTTT	CASSLEQTMNTEAFF
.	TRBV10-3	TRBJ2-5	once	TGTGCCATCAGTGACAGGGTGTATGGAGAGACCCAGTACTTC	CAISDRVYGETQYF
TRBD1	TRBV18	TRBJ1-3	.	TGTGCCAGCTCACCACCGGGACAGGGACTGAAAGGAAACACCATATATTTT	CASSPPGQGLKGNTIYF
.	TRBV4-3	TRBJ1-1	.	TGCGCCAGCAGCCACGGCCTTTATACGGGCACTGAAGCTTTCTTT	CASSHGLYTGTEAFF
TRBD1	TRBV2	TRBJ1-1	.	TGTGCCAGCAAGCTTCAGGGGGCAGCTGAAGCTTTCTTT	CASKLQGAAEAFF
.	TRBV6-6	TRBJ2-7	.	TGTGCCAGCAGTTACCTCTGGACTGTGAGCTCCTACGAGCAGTACTTC	CASSYLWTVSSYEQYF
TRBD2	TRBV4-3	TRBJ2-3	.	TGCGCCAGCAGCCATCCTAGGACTAGCGGGGGGGCCGGCACAGATACGCAGTATTTT	CASSHPRTSGGAGTDTQYF